This TCR beta chain is drawn from a study of Ad26.COV2.S vaccination and SARS-CoV-2 variants. The overall study: Each vaccinee took Ad26.COV2.S intramuscularly, once or twice 56 days apart.

CDR1 is MGHDK, CDR2 SYGVNS, per germline. J gave up 4 bases and V 6 bases, and 3 bases lay outside the gene matches. The CDR3 loop spans 13 amino acids. Points from the study as a whole: Vaccinated and placebo-treated recipients had similar non-spike TCR breadth. Spike-specific TCR breadth was greater in vaccine than placebo recipients.

This clone was found a few times. Its specificity is not known. Assay used: immunoSEQ multiplex PCR; TCRdb lists only in-frame clones, some missing. The table includes 350,000 to 500,000 clones, approximately 90% detected once. As to treatment: around 19 received Ad26.COV2.S at low or high dose, single or two shots; about 5 received placebo; per-sample allocation not given. Following the first vaccine or placebo injection, samples were taken on day 63. Immunization relied on an Ad26 vector, which expressed Wuhan-strain SARS-CoV-2 spike. The specimen comprised peripheral blood, sampled in a trial of Ad26.COV2.S vaccine versus placebo. The receptor comes from a person aged 18-60 years who received the Ad26.COV2.S COVID-19 vaccine or a placebo. The V call is TRBV25-1, the J call TRBJ2-7; 10 positions agree with TRBD2. The CDR3 nucleotides read TGTGCCAGCAGACTAGCGGGAACATACGAGCAGTACTTC. This encodes CASRLAGTYEQYF.